The rows below give T cell receptor beta chains drawn from one sample of a study of control samples from healthy donors and cancer patients. Method: immunoSEQ multiplex PCR; TCRdb's copy keeps in-frame clones and lacks some. The data contain 65,000 to 95,000 clones, around 91% of them singletons. Sequencing used blood. Every receptor here comes from a man in his fifties in good health. Both conserved end residues are part of each CDR3. A D gene is named only where the DNA matches it firmly. Expanded clones get a size class; other rows say once, few or many, or leave the size out.

j_call | v_call | d_call | clone_size | cdr3_aa | cdr3_nt
TRBJ2-7 | TRBV3-1/TRBV3-2 | - | - | CASSLLGGNWYEQYF | TGTGCCAGCAGCCTACTGGGGGGCAATTGGTACGAGCAGTACTTC
TRBJ2-2 | TRBV9 | - | - | CASSPPASGNTGELFF | TGTGCCAGCAGCCCCCCCGCGTCCGGGAACACCGGGGAGCTGTTTTTT
TRBJ1-5 | TRBV5-6 | - | - | CASSFYRNQPQHF | TGTGCCAGCAGCTTTTACCGAAATCAGCCCCAGCATTTT
TRBJ2-6 | TRBV19 | - | - | CASSPNPTGTGANVLTF | TGTGCCAGTAGTCCCAATCCCACAGGAACTGGGGCCAACGTCCTGACTTTC
TRBJ2-2 | TRBV9 | TRBD1 | - | CASSVVSSGGPGELFF | TGTGCCAGCAGCGTAGTATCGTCAGGGGGCCCCGGGGAGCTGTTTTTT
TRBJ2-7 | TRBV9 | - | few | CASSVGYGPPEDEQYF | TGTGCCAGCAGCGTAGGCTATGGTCCCCCCGAGGACGAGCAGTACTTC
TRBJ2-3 | TRBV6-4 | TRBD2 | - | CASSLAGGSIDTQYF | TGTGCCAGCTCCCTCGCGGGGGGGTCGATAGATACGCAGTATTTT
TRBJ1-1 | TRBV5-5 | - | - | CASSLNAGSVTEAFF | TGTGCCAGCAGCTTGAATGCAGGGTCGGTCACTGAAGCTTTCTTT
TRBJ2-3 | TRBV11-1 | TRBD2 | - | CASSDRTSGGTDTQYF | TGTGCCAGCAGCGATCGGACTAGCGGGGGCACAGATACGCAGTATTTT
TRBJ2-3 | TRBV19 | - | - | CASKGGAVDTQYF | TGTGCCAGTAAAGGGGGGGCTGTAGATACGCAGTATTTT
TRBJ1-2 | TRBV10-2 | - | - | CASSESLPGTRGGYTF | TGCGCCAGCAGTGAGTCCCTACCCGGGACCCGAGGAGGCTACACCTTC
TRBJ1-5 | TRBV6-2/TRBV6-3 | - | - | CASSDLVGGNQPQHF | TGTGCCAGCAGTGACCTCGTGGGCGGCAATCAGCCCCAGCATTTT
TRBJ2-2 | TRBV19 | - | - | CASSPVGELFF | TGTGCCAGTAGTCCCGTCGGGGAGCTGTTTTTT
TRBJ2-7 | TRBV29-1 | - | many | CSVMGLPSYEQYF | TGCAGCGTGATGGGACTCCCCTCCTACGAGCAGTACTTC
TRBJ1-4 | TRBV2 | TRBD1 | - | CASRRDRTNEKLFF | TGTGCCAGCAGACGGGACAGAACTAATGAAAAACTGTTTTTT
TRBJ2-5 | TRBV7-6 | - | - | CASSLEIGGVGETQYF | TGTGCCAGCAGCTTAGAGATAGGGGGGGTTGGAGAGACCCAGTACTTC
TRBJ1-6 | TRBV27 | - | - | CASSLNNRGWRNSPLHF | TGTGCCAGCAGTTTAAACAACCGGGGCTGGCGGAATTCACCCCTCCACTTT
TRBJ1-2 | TRBV13 | - | - | CASSRLVNYGYTF | TGTGCCAGCAGCCGGCTCGTGAACTATGGCTACACCTTC
TRBJ1-2 | TRBV5-4 | - | - | CASSLARQYGYTF | TGTGCCAGCAGCTTGGCCAGACAATATGGCTACACCTTC
TRBJ2-3 | TRBV7-3 | - | - | CASSQPGDTQYF | TGTGCCAGCAGCCAGCCGGGGGATACGCAGTATTTT
TRBJ1-2 | TRBV25-1 | - | - | CASSEQGSPRGYTF | TGTGCCAGCAGTGAACAGGGGAGCCCCCGTGGCTACACCTTC
TRBJ2-7 | TRBV3-1/TRBV3-2 | - | - | CASSQNRQQQYF | TGTGCCAGCAGCCAAAATAGACAACAGCAGTACTTC
TRBJ2-2 | TRBV6-4 | - | - | CASSDSWLTGELFF | TGTGCCAGCAGTGACTCTTGGCTGACCGGGGAGCTGTTTTTT
TRBJ2-5 | TRBV6-1 | TRBD2 | - | CASSEGASGGARETQYF | TGTGCCAGCAGTGAAGGGGCTAGCGGGGGGGCCCGGGAGACCCAGTACTTC
TRBJ2-2 | TRBV6-5 | TRBD1 | - | CASRTGVRAGELFF | TGTGCCAGCAGGACAGGGGTGAGGGCCGGGGAGCTGTTTTTT
TRBJ1-2 | TRBV7-9 | TRBD1 | - | CASSLDRDNYGYTF | TGTGCCAGCAGTCTGGACAGGGACAACTATGGCTACACCTTC
TRBJ2-3 | TRBV9 | TRBD2 | once | CASSPTGTSGAGTDTQYF | TGTGCCAGCAGCCCAACCGGGACTAGCGGGGCGGGCACAGATACGCAGTATTTT
TRBJ1-4 | TRBV21-1 | - | - | CASSRAGEIILITTNEKLFF | TGTGCCAGCAGCAGAGCAGGCGAAATCATATTAATCACAACTAATGAAAAACTGTTTTTT
TRBJ2-1 | TRBV30 | TRBD2 | - | CAWSTGTSLNEQFF | TGTGCCTGGAGTACGGGGACTAGCCTCAATGAGCAGTTCTTC
TRBJ2-7 | TRBV11-2 | TRBD2 | - | CASSLYGLAGDPTYEQYF | TGTGCCAGCAGCTTGTATGGACTAGCGGGGGATCCAACCTACGAGCAGTACTTC
TRBJ2-5 | TRBV19 | TRBD1 | - | CASSDDRVWGETQYF | TGTGCCAGTAGTGACGACAGGGTTTGGGGGGAGACCCAGTACTTC
TRBJ2-3 | TRBV6-2/TRBV6-3 | TRBD1 | - | CASSDTTGIWTDTQYF | TGTGCCAGCAGTGACACGACAGGGATCTGGACAGATACGCAGTATTTT
TRBJ2-1 | TRBV2 | TRBD1 | - | CASSPGQTYNEQFF | TGTGCCAGCAGTCCGGGACAGACCTACAATGAGCAGTTCTTC
TRBJ2-3 | TRBV5-1 | TRBD2 | - | CASSLGLAGGHTQYF | TGCGCCAGCAGCTTGGGACTAGCGGGGGGTCATACGCAGTATTTT
TRBJ2-7 | TRBV2 | - | - | CASSADGVGHEQYF | TGTGCCAGCAGTGCTGATGGGGTAGGACACGAGCAGTACTTC
TRBJ1-6 | TRBV9 | TRBD1 | - | CASSAGQGVYNSPLHF | TGTGCCAGCAGCGCTGGACAGGGGGTCTATAATTCACCCCTCCACTTT
TRBJ2-4 | TRBV7-2 | TRBD2 | - | CASSLEGGGAGKNIQYF | TGTGCCAGCAGCTTAGAAGGCGGGGGGGCCGGCAAAAACATTCAGTACTTC
TRBJ1-4 | TRBV6-5 | - | - | CASSYSSVRGGEKLFF | TGTGCCAGCAGTTACTCGAGTGTCAGGGGAGGTGAAAAACTGTTTTTT